The clone carrying this TCR beta chain was seen at least ten times. Antigen unknown. The read is 3 residues too short to cover the CDR3 end, so that end is filled in from the germline J gene. Control and CVID samples contributed equal amounts of genomic DNA. Sequencing used immunoSEQ multiplex PCR; TCRdb keeps in-frame clones, though not all of them. Listed for the sample are some 38,000 clones, none seen a single time. V lost 6 bases to trimming and J lost 0 bases, with 11 bases between them. The CDR3 length is 13 residues. From germline, CDR1 is DFQATT and CDR2 SNEGSKA (reference sequence). These data are taken from a study of T cell clonality in common variable immunodeficiency. Points from the study as a whole: Fewer TCRbeta clones were shared among CVID subjects than controls. The cause of increased CVID clonality remains unclear without subpopulation sequencing.

Patients and controls were mostly of Caucasian heritage. Material: peripheral blood mononuclear cells. This TCR was sampled from a person aged 18 to 75 in good health. The rearrangement joins TRBV20-1 to TRBJ1-1; weak D call: TRBD1 (6 bases). The CDR3: CSAPGTLNTEAFF. The part of the CDR3 DNA that was read is TGCAGTGCCCCTGGGACACTGAACACTGAA.